The rows below give T cell receptor beta chains drawn from one sample of a study of T cell responses to AZD1222 COVID-19 vaccine. Clones were read by immunoSEQ multiplex PCR, and TCRdb kept only the in-frame ones, dropping some. Of 150,000 or so clones listed, around 85% are singletons. The source material was peripheral blood, sampled on day 0 of MenACWY control vaccination. Receptors were obtained from an adult in good health. The CDR3 runs from the conserved cysteine through the conserved F or W. D genes are given only for firm matches. Rows give clone size only sometimes, using once, few, many, or a class for an expanded clone.

V	J	size	D	DNA	CDR3
TRBV6-5	TRBJ1-5	NA	NA	TGTGCCAGCCTGGGGGACCCTGGGTGGTGGCAGCATTTT	CASLGDPGWWQHF
TRBV11-2	TRBJ2-1	NA	TRBD2	TGTGCCAGCAGCTTCGGTACTAGCGGGAGTGGGGATGAGCAGTTCTTC	CASSFGTSGSGDEQFF
TRBV10-1	TRBJ1-4	NA	NA	TGCGCCAGCCCCGCTGAGGGGGCAACTAATGAAAAACTGTTTTTT	CASPAEGATNEKLFF
TRBV13	TRBJ2-7	NA	TRBD1	TGTGCCAGCAGCTTAGGTGGGACAGGGGCCTACGAGCAGTACTTC	CASSLGGTGAYEQYF
TRBV28	TRBJ1-2	NA	NA	TGTGCCAGCAAAACACTCCCGGGACATCGACGGGATGGCTACACCTTC	CASKTLPGHRRDGYTF
TRBV11-2	TRBJ1-1	NA	NA	TGTGCCAGCAGCTTAGTAGCGGGCAGAATAGGGGACACTGAAGCTTTCTTT	CASSLVAGRIGDTEAFF
TRBV12-3/TRBV12-4	TRBJ2-2	NA	NA	TGTGCCAGCACCTATACCGGGGAGCTGTTTTTT	CASTYTGELFF
TRBV7-9	TRBJ2-7	once	NA	TGTGCCAGCAGCTTGAGTGGGTTAGGCTACGAGCAGTACTTC	CASSLSGLGYEQYF
TRBV7-2	TRBJ1-2	once	NA	TGTGCCAGCAGCTTAGACCCAGACTATGGCTACACCTTC	CASSLDPDYGYTF
TRBV4-3	TRBJ2-2	few	NA	TGCGCCAGCAGCCCCCGACCCGCGGCCACAACCGGGGAGCTGTTTTTT	CASSPRPAATTGELFF
TRBV2	TRBJ2-7	NA	NA	TGTGCCAGCTCGAGTACCTACGAGCAGTACTTC	CASSSTYEQYF
TRBV5-1	TRBJ2-1	NA	NA	TGCGCCAGCAGCCCTACTCACGGGGGTGGTGAGCAGTTCTTC	CASSPTHGGGEQFF
TRBV10-3	TRBJ1-6	NA	NA	TGTGCCATCAGCCTCCGGGAGGCGGGTACTTCACCCCTCCACTTT	CAISLREAGTSPLHF
TRBV5-1	TRBJ2-3	NA	NA	TGCGCCAGCAGCGAGGGGGGCTTTCGCACAGATACGCAGTATTTT	CASSEGGFRTDTQYF
TRBV7-9	TRBJ2-2	NA	NA	TGTGCCAGCAGCTTATATGAGACCCACAAGGAGCTGTTTTTT	CASSLYETHKELFF
TRBV10-3	TRBJ2-1	NA	NA	TGTGCCATCACCCAGAGACTAGAATACAATGAGCAGTTCTTC	CAITQRLEYNEQFF
TRBV11-2	TRBJ2-3	NA	TRBD1	TGTGCCAGCAGCTTAGGGACAGGGTTTACAGATACGCAGTATTTT	CASSLGTGFTDTQYF
TRBV19	TRBJ1-2	few	NA	TGTGCCAGTAGTACCGGTCGATGGCTAGAGACCTTC	CASSTGRWLETF
TRBV28	TRBJ1-3	NA	NA	TGTGCCAGCAGTTCCGCAACGGGAGGGACTGGAAACACCATATATTTT	CASSSATGGTGNTIYF
TRBV29-1	TRBJ1-1	NA	NA	TGCAGCGCAAGTTCCTTTTCGATCACTGAAGCTTTCTTT	CSASSFSITEAFF
TRBV3-1/TRBV3-2	TRBJ2-5	NA	NA	TGTGCCAGCAGCCAAGAACGGGGGCCTGCCTCGGAGACCCAGTACTTC	CASSQERGPASETQYF
TRBV11-2	TRBJ1-5	NA	NA	TGTGCCAGCAGCAGCCCCGGAGGGTGCAATCAGCCCCAGCATTTT	CASSSPGGCNQPQHF
TRBV5-4	TRBJ1-2	NA	TRBD1	TGTGCCAGCAGCTCTCGACAGGGCGAGCATGGCTACACCTTC	CASSSRQGEHGYTF
TRBV19	TRBJ2-5	NA	TRBD2	TGTGCCAGTAGTCTCCGACTAGCGGGGGGAACAATGGAGACCCAGTACTTC	CASSLRLAGGTMETQYF
TRBV7-9	TRBJ1-1	NA	NA	TGTGCCAGCAGCCGACAACAGGTCACTGAAGCTTTCTTT	CASSRQQVTEAFF
TRBV5-5	TRBJ2-7	NA	NA	TGTGCCAGCAGCTTGGGGTTGTACGAGCAGTACTTC	CASSLGLYEQYF
TRBV12-3/TRBV12-4	TRBJ1-1	NA	NA	TGTGCCAGCAGTTCCTTCCGGACTGAAGCTTTCTTT	CASSSFRTEAFF
TRBV12-3/TRBV12-4	TRBJ2-2	NA	NA	TGTGCCAGCAGGGCAGGGGCGGTCGGGGAGCTGTTTTTT	CASRAGAVGELFF
TRBV30	TRBJ1-3	NA	NA	TGTGCCTGGAGTGGAGGCAGGGCGATTGGAAACACCATATATTTT	CAWSGGRAIGNTIYF
TRBV28	TRBJ1-5	NA	TRBD1	TGTGCCTCAGGGGGATCGGGGAAGCCCCAGCATTTT	CASGGSGKPQHF
TRBV6-5	TRBJ2-2	NA	NA	TGTGCCACCAGAAGACAACGCGTGACCGGGGAGCTGTTTTTT	CATRRQRVTGELFF
TRBV28	TRBJ1-2	NA	NA	TGTGCCAGCAGCGAGGGCGTCGCTAACTATGGCTACACCTTC	CASSEGVANYGYTF
TRBV5-1	TRBJ1-2	NA	TRBD1	TGCGCCAGCAGCAAAGACAGGGCTAACTATGGCTACACCTTC	CASSKDRANYGYTF
TRBV28	TRBJ1-2	NA	NA	TGTGCCAGCAGGTCGCCACCCCCTAACTATGGCTACACCTTC	CASRSPPPNYGYTF
TRBV11-3	TRBJ2-1	NA	NA	TGTGCCAGCAGCTTATCCCTATGGGGGAGGACCAGCAATGAGCAGTTCTTC	CASSLSLWGRTSNEQFF
TRBV5-4	TRBJ1-2	once	TRBD1	TGTGCCAGCAGCCCCGGACAGGGGACCAATATTTACTATGGCTACACCTTC	CASSPGQGTNIYYGYTF
TRBV28	TRBJ1-2	once	NA	TGTGCCAGCCAAGGTGGGCAACTCTATGGCTACACCTTC	CASQGGQLYGYTF
TRBV11-3	TRBJ2-3	NA	NA	TGTGCCAGCAGCTTAGAGGCGGAGAGCACAGATACGCAGTATTTT	CASSLEAESTDTQYF
TRBV7-6	TRBJ1-6	once	TRBD1	TGTGCCAGCAGCTTGGACAGGGCCCCCTTGGGATCCCTCCACTTT	CASSLDRAPLGSLHF
TRBV5-4	TRBJ1-6	NA	TRBD1	TGTGCCAGCAGCTTGGACAGGGGATCGGGTTCACCCCTCCACTTT	CASSLDRGSGSPLHF
TRBV11-2	TRBJ2-1	NA	NA	TGTGCCAGCAGCTTAATAGTTTACAATGAGCAGTTCTTC	CASSLIVYNEQFF
TRBV10-2	TRBJ2-5	once	NA	TGCGCCAGCACTCCTGGGGAGACCCAGTACTTC	CASTPGETQYF
TRBV6-5	TRBJ2-7	NA	NA	TGTGCCAGCGATCCCAGACCCTTTAGCGGTTACGAGCAGTACTTC	CASDPRPFSGYEQYF
TRBV5-1	TRBJ1-1	NA	NA	TGCGCCAGCAGCTTGTTCAGTGGGAGCACTGAAGCTTTCTTT	CASSLFSGSTEAFF
TRBV12-3/TRBV12-4	TRBJ1-5	NA	NA	TGTGCCAGCAGACGAGACAGGATCCAGCATTTT	CASRRDRIQHF
TRBV9	TRBJ2-1	NA	NA	TGTGCCAGCAGCCCGCAAGCCACGGGAATCGAGCAGTTCTTC	CASSPQATGIEQFF
TRBV15	TRBJ1-6	NA	NA	TGTGCCACCTTCCCTTCACCCCTCCACTTT	CATFPSPLHF
TRBV30	TRBJ1-2	NA	TRBD1	TGTGCCTGGGGGAGGGACAGGGAATATGGCTACACCTTC	CAWGRDREYGYTF
TRBV3-1/TRBV3-2	TRBJ1-2	NA	TRBD1	TGTGCCAGCAGCCAAGGACAGGGGGCGCCCAACTTC	CASSQGQGAPNF